The T cell receptor beta chain described here comes from a study of T cells in Graves' hyperthyroidism and ophthalmopathy. Study conclusions and caveats: In the analysis, a 13 V-J model separated ophthalmopathy from stable hyperthyroidism. Researchers found most expanded thyroid clonotypes above 0.001 in blood as well.

RNA transcripts yielded amplified TCR beta CDR3 regions. TCR CDR3 underwent first-round RT-PCR with the HTBI primer set. TCRdb analysed the multiplex PCR reads with MiXCR anew, one entry per CDR3 protein. Of under 300,000 distinct CDR3 sequences in the sample, less than 15% were seen once. Exclusion followed for patients with uncontrolled infection, other autoimmune disease, pregnancy or lactation. Thyroid ultrasound, orbital computed tomography, clinical symptoms, and serum thyroxine and TRAb underpinned diagnoses. This clonotype was seen at least ten times. Its antigen is not known. The CDR3 contains 15 residues. From germline, CDR1 is KGHSH and CDR2 LQKENI. J lost 6 bases, V lost 3 bases, and 0 bases had no gene match.

The chain uses TRBV18 and TRBJ2-2, with 14 bases that match TRBD2. The sequenced material came from blood. The receptor comes from a middle-aged woman with Graves' hyperthyroidism that later progressed to Graves' ophthalmopathy. The CDR3 DNA follows: TGTGCCAGCTCACCGGGACTAGCGGGAGCCGGGGAGCTGTTTTTT. It is translated as CASSPGLAGAGELFF. Combining the CDR3 with reference TRBV18 and TRBJ2-2 gives the whole variable domain NAGVMQNPRHLVRRRGQEARLRCSPMKGHSHVYWYRQLPEEGLKFMVYLQKENIIDESGMPKERFSAEFPKEGPSILRIQQVVRGDSAAYFCASSPGLAGAGELFFGEGSRLTVL.